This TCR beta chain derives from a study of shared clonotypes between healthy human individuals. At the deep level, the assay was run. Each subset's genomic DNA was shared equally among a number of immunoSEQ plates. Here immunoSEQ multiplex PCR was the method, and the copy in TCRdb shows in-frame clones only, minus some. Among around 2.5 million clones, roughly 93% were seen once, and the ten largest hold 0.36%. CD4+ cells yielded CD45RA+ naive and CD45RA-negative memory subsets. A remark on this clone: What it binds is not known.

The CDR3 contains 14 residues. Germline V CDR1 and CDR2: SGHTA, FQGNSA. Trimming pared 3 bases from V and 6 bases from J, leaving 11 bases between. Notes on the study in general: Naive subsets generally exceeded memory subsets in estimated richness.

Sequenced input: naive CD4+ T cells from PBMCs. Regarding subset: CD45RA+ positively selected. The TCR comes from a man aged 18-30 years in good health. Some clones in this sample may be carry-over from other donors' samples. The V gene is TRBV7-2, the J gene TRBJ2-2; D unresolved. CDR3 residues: CASSFPNRPGELFF. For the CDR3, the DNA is TGTGCCAGCAGCTTTCCAAACCGCCCCGGGGAGCTGTTTTTT.